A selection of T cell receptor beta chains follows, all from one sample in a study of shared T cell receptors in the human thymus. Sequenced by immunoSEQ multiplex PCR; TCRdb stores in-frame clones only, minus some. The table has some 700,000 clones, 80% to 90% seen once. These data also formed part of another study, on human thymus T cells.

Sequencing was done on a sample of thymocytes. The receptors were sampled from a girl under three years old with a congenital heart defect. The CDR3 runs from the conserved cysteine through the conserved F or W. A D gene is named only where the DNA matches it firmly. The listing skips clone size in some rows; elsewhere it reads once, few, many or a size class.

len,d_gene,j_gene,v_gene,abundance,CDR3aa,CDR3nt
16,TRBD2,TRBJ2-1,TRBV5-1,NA,CASSLAGGGRGNEQFF,TGCGCCAGCAGCTTGGCCGGGGGGGGGCGCGGCAATGAGCAGTTCTTC
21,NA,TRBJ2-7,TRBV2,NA,CASRLRQIEKLVNPSSHEQYF,TGTGCCAGCAGACTCCGTCAAATAGAGAAACTCGTCAACCCGTCCTCTCACGAGCAGTACTTC
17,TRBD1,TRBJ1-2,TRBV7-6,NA,CASSEGQGVGTYYGYTF,TGTGCCAGCAGCGAGGGACAGGGGGTTGGGACATACTATGGCTACACCTTC
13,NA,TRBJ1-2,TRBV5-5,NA,CASSLTGPYGYTF,TGTGCCAGCAGCTTGACAGGGCCCTATGGCTACACCTTC
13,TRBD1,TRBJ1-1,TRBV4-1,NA,CASSQDRDREAFF,TGCGCCAGCAGCCAAGACAGGGACAGAGAAGCTTTCTTT
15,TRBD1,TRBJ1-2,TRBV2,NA,CASSPRTGLGRGYTF,TGTGCCAGCAGTCCCCGGACAGGGTTGGGTAGGGGCTACACCTTC
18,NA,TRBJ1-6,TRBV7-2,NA,CASSIRRQVFMGISPLHF,TGTGCCAGCAGCATAAGACGACAGGTGTTTATGGGAATTTCACCCCTCCACTTT
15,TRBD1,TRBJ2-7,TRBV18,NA,CASSPPGTASYEQYF,TGTGCCAGCTCACCACCGGGGACAGCCTCTTACGAGCAGTACTTC
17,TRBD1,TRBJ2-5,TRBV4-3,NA,CASSRIAVGQGEETQYF,TGCGCCAGCAGCCGGATCGCGGTTGGACAGGGGGAAGAGACCCAGTACTTC
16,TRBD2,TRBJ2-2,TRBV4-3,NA,CASSQAGGGAIGELFF,TGCGCCAGCAGCCAAGCTGGCGGGGGGGCCATCGGGGAGCTGTTTTTT
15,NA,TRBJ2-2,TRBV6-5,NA,CASTPGQMNTGELFF,TGTGCCAGCACCCCTGGACAGATGAACACCGGGGAGCTGTTTTTT
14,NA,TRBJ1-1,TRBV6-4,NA,CASSDRQGSAEAFF,TGTGCCAGCAGCGATCGGCAGGGGAGCGCTGAAGCTTTCTTT
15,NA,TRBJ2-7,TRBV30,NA,CAWSGGRASSYEQYF,TGTGCCTGGAGTGGGGGCAGGGCAAGCTCCTACGAGCAGTACTTC
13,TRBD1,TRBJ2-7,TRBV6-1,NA,CASSTDRSYEQYF,TGTGCCAGCAGCACGGACAGGTCCTACGAGCAGTACTTC
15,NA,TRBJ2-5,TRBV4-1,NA,CASSPKGLEQETQYF,TGCGCCAGCAGCCCAAAGGGACTGGAACAAGAGACCCAGTACTTC
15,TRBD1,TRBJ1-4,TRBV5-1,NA,CASSFRGPGNEKLFF,TGCGCCAGCAGTTTTAGGGGGCCAGGTAATGAAAAACTGTTTTTT
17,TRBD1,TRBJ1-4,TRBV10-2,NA,CASSEGTGHPTNEKLFF,TGCGCCAGCAGTGAAGGGACAGGGCACCCAACTAATGAAAAACTGTTTTTT
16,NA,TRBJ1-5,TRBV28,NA,CASSLTLRQTNQPQHF,TGTGCCAGCAGTTTAACTCTGAGACAGACCAATCAGCCCCAGCATTTT
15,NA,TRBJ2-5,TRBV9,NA,CASSVGQGERETQYF,TGTGCCAGCAGCGTAGGCCAGGGTGAGAGAGAGACCCAGTACTTC
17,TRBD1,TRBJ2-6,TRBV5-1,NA,CASSQRDRDSGANVLTF,TGCGCCAGCAGCCAAAGGGACAGGGACTCTGGGGCCAACGTCCTGACTTTC
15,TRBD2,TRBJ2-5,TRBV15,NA,CATSRTGGAGETQYF,TGTGCCACCAGCAGGACGGGGGGGGCCGGTGAGACCCAGTACTTC
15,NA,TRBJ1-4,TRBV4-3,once,CASSQDRRKSEKLFF,TGCGCCAGCAGCCAAGATCGGCGGAAGTCTGAAAAACTGTTTTTT
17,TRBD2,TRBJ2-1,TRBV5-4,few,CASSLRTSGVPYNEQFF,TGTGCCAGCAGCTTACGGACTAGCGGGGTCCCCTACAATGAGCAGTTCTTC
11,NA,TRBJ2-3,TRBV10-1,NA,CASSDTRGAYF,TGCGCCAGCAGTGACACCCGGGGGGCTTATTTT
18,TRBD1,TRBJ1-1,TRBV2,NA,CASRRSPAGGRMNTEAFF,TGTGCCAGCAGGAGGAGTCCAGCAGGGGGCCGTATGAACACTGAAGCTTTCTTT
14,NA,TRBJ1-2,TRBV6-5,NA,CASSYSTNNYGYTF,TGTGCCAGCAGTTACTCGACAAATAACTATGGCTACACCTTC
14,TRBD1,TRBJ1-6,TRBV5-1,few,CASSRDSNNSPLHF,TGCGCCAGCAGCCGGGACAGCAATAATTCACCCCTCCACTTT
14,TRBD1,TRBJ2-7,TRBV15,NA,CATEPDRGSYEQYF,TGTGCCACCGAACCAGACAGGGGTTCCTACGAGCAGTACTTC
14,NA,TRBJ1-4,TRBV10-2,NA,CASSEGGGNEKLFF,TGCGCCAGCAGCGAGGGGGGAGGTAATGAAAAACTGTTTTTT
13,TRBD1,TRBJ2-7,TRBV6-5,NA,CASRRQGLDEQYF,TGTGCCAGCAGAAGACAGGGGTTAGACGAGCAGTACTTC
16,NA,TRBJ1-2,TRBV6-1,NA,CASSDWGGIGDYGYTF,TGTGCCAGCAGTGATTGGGGGGGGATAGGAGACTATGGCTACACCTTC
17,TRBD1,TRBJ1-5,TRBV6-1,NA,CASSEASGGYGNQPQHF,TGTGCCAGCAGTGAAGCGTCAGGGGGTTATGGCAATCAGCCCCAGCATTTT
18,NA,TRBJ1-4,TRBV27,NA,CASSNKIRLGATNEKLFF,TGTGCCAGCAGTAATAAGATCAGGCTCGGGGCAACTAATGAAAAACTGTTTTTT
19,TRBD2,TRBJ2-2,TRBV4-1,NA,CASSYAWTSGDLVTGELFF,TGCGCCAGCAGCTACGCTTGGACTAGCGGGGACCTAGTCACCGGGGAGCTGTTTTTT
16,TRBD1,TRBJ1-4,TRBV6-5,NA,CASSYSTGASNEKLFF,TGTGCCAGCAGTTACTCGACAGGGGCGTCTAATGAAAAACTGTTTTTT
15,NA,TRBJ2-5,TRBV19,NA,CASTSPQGTNETQYF,TGTGCCAGTACCTCCCCGCAGGGGACCAACGAGACCCAGTACTTC
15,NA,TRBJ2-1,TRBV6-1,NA,CASIMTRQGDNEQFF,TGTGCCAGCATCATGACTAGGCAAGGGGACAATGAGCAGTTCTTC
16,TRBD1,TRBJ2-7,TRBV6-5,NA,CASSYSSGTGFYEQYF,TGTGCCAGCAGTTACTCGTCCGGGACAGGCTTCTACGAGCAGTACTTC
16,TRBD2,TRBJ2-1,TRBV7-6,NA,CASSLGGTRDSNEQFF,TGTGCCAGCAGCTTAGGCGGGACTAGGGACTCCAATGAGCAGTTCTTC
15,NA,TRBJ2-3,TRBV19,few,CASSPQGRATDTQYF,TGTGCCAGTAGCCCGCAAGGCAGGGCCACAGATACGCAGTATTTT
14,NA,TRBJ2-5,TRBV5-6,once,CASSVSTDQETQYF,TGTGCCAGCAGCGTGTCTACAGACCAAGAGACCCAGTACTTC
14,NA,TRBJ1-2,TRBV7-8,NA,CASSLGTANYGYTF,TGTGCCAGCAGCTTAGGGACAGCTAACTATGGCTACACCTTC
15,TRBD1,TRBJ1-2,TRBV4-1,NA,CASSGCETGPYGYTF,TGCGCCAGCAGTGGATGCGAGACAGGGCCCTATGGCTACACCTTC
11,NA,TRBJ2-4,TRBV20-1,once,CSASRENIQYF,TGCAGTGCTAGCAGGGAAAACATTCAGTACTTC
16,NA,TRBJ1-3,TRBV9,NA,CASSVVSEGIGNTIYF,TGTGCCAGCAGCGTAGTTTCGGAGGGGATAGGAAACACCATATATTTT
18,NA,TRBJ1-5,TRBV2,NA,CASKVGDRPSYSNQPQHF,TGTGCCAGCAAAGTAGGAGACAGGCCCTCATATAGCAATCAGCCCCAGCATTTT